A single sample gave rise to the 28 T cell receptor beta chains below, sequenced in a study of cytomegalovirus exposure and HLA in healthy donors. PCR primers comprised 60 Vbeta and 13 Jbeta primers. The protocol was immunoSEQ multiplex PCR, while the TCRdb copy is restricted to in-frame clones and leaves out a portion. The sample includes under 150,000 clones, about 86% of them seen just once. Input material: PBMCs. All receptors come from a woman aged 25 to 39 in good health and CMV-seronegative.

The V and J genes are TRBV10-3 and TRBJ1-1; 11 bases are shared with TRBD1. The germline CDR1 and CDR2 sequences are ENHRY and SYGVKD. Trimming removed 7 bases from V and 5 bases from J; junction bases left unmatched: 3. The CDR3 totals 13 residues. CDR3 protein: CAIKDRGHTEAFF. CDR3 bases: TGTGCCATCAAGGACAGGGGGCATACTGAAGCTTTCTTT.

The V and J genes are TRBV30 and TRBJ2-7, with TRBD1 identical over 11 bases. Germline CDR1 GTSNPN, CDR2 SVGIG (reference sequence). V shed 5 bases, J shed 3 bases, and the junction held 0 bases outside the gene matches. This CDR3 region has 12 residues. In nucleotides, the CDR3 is TGTGCCTGGGGGACAGGGGGCTACGAGCAGTACTTC. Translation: CAWGTGGYEQYF. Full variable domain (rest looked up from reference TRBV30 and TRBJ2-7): SQTIHQWPATLVQPVGSPLSLECTVEGTSNPNLYWYRQAAGRGLQLLFYSVGIGQISSEVPQNLSASRPQDRQFILSSKKLLLSDSGFYLCAWGTGGYEQYFGPGTRLTVT.

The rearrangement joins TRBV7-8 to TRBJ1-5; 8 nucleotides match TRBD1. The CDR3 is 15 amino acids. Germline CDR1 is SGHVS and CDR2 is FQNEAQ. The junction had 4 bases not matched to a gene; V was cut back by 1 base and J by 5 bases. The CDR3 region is CASSLGRTGHQPQHF. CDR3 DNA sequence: TGTGCCAGCAGCTTAGGGAGGACAGGGCATCAGCCCCAGCATTTT.

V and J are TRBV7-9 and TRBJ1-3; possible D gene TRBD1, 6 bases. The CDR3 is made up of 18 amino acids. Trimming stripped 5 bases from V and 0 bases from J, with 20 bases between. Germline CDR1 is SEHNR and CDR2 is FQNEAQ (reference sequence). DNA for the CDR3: TGTGCCAGCAGCCCCCTGCCCTACAGGGAACGCTCTGGAAACACCATATATTTT. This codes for CASSPLPYRERSGNTIYF.

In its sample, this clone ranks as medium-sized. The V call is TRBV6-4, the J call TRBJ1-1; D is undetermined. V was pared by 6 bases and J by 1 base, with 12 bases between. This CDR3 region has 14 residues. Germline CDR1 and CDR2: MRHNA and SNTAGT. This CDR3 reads CASRKNEENTEAFF. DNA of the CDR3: TGTGCCAGCAGGAAAAATGAGGAGAACACTGAAGCTTTCTTT.

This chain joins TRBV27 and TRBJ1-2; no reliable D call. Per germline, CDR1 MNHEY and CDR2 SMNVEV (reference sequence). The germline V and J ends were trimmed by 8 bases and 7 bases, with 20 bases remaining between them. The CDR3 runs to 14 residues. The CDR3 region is CASSPDGGRRGYTF. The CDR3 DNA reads TGTGCCAGCTCCCCCGACGGAGGTCGACGTGGCTACACCTTC.

The CDR3 region has the DNA TGTGCCACAATGGGGACTAGCGGGAGGGAGCCCCCAGAGACCCAGTACTTC. It encodes CATMGTSGREPPETQYF. This chain links TRBV28 with TRBJ2-5; 16 bases map to TRBD2. With 10 bases clipped from V and 4 bases from J, the junction kept 12 bases outside the gene matches. Looked up from germline, CDR1 is MDHEN and CDR2 is SYDVKM. The CDR3 loop spans 17 amino acids.

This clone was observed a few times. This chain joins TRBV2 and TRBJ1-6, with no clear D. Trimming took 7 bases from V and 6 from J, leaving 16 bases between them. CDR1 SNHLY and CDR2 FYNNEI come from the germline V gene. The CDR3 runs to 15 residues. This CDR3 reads CASNDGLLRNSPLHF. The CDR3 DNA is TGTGCCAGCAACGACGGACTCCTCCGTAATTCACCCCTCCACTTT.

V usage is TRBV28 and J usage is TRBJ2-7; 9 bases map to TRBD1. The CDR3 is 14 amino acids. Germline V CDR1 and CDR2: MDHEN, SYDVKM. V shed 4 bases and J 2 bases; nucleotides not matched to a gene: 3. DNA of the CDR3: TGTGCCAGCAGTTCCGGGACAGGGCCCTACGAGCAGTACTTC. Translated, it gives CASSSGTGPYEQYF.

The CDR3 sequence is CASSSGGGSYGYTF. CDR3 bases: TGTGCCAGCAGCTCCGGGGGGGGATCCTATGGCTACACCTTC. This sequence joins TRBV5-6 and TRBJ1-2; D might be TRBD1 (5 bases). The CDR3 contains 14 residues. Germline loops: CDR1 SGHDT, CDR2 YYEEEE. V was trimmed by 3 bases and J by 4 bases, leaving 13 bases between them.

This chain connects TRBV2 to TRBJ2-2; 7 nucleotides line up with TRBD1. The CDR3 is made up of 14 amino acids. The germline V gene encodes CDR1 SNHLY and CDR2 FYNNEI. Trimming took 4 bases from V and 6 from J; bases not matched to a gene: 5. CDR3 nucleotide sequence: TGTGCCAGCAGTGCAGACAGGGTTGCCGGGGAGCTGTTTTTT. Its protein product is CASSADRVAGELFF. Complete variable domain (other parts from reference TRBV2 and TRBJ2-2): EPEVTQTPSHQVTQMGQEVILRCVPISNHLYFYWYRQILGQKVEFLVSFYNNEISEKSEIFDDQFSVERPDGSNFTLKIRSTKLEDSAMYFCASSADRVAGELFFGEGSRLTVL.

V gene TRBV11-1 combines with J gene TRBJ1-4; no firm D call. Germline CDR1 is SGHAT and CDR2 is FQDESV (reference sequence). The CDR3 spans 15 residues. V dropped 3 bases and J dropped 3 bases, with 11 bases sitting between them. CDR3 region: CASSLAAFPNEKLFF. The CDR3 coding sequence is TGTGCCAGCAGCTTGGCGGCGTTTCCTAATGAAAAACTGTTTTTT.

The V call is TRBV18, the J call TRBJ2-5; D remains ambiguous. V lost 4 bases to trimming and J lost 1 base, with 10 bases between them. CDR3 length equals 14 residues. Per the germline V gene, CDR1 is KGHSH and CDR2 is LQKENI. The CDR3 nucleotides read TGTGCCAGCTCACTTACAAGTTTCCAAGAGACCCAGTACTTC. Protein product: CASSLTSFQETQYF.

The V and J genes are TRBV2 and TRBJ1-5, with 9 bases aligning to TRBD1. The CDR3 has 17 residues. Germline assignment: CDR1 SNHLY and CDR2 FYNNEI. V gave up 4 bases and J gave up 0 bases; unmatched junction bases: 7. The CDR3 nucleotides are TGTGCCAGCAGTGTGCCGACAGGGGGTAATAGCAATCAGCCCCAGCATTTT. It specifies CASSVPTGGNSNQPQHF.

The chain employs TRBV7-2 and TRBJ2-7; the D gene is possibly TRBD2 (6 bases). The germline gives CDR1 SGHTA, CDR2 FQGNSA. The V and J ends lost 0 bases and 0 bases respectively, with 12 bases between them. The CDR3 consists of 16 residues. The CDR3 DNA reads TGTGCCAGCAGCTTAGCTGCGGGATTATCCTCCTACGAGCAGTACTTC. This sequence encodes CASSLAAGLSSYEQYF.

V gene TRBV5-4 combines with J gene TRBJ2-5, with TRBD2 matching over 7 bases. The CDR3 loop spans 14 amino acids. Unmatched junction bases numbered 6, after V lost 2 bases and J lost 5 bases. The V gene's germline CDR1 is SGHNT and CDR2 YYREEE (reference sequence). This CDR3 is CASSLGLGGETQYF. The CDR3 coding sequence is TGTGCCAGCAGCTTAGGACTAGGTGGGGAGACCCAGTACTTC.

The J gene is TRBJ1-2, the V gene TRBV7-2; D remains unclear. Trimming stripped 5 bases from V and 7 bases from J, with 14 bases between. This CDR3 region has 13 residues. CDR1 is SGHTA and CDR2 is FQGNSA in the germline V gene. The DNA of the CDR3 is TGTGCCAGCAGCGGCCTTCCGGAGGGTGGCTACACCTTC. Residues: CASSGLPEGGYTF.

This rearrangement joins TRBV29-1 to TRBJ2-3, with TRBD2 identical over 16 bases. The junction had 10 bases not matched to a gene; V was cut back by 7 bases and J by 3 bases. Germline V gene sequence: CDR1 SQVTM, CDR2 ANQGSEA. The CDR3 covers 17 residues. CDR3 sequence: CSGTGTSGRVRTDTQYF. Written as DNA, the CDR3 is TGCAGCGGGACGGGGACTAGCGGGAGGGTTAGGACAGATACGCAGTATTTT.

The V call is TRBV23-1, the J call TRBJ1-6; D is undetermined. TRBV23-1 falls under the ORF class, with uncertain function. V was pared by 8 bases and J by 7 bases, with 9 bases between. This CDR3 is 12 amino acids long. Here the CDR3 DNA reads TGCGCCAGCGGAAAACAGAATTCACCCCTCCACTTT. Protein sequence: CASGKQNSPLHF.

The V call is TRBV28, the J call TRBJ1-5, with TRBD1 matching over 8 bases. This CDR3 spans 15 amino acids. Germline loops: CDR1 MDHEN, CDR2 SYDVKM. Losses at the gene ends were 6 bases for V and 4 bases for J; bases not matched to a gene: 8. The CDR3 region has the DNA TGTGCCAGCAGCGGTGCAGGGGGCGGGAATCAGCCCCAGCATTTT. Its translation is CASSGAGGGNQPQHF.

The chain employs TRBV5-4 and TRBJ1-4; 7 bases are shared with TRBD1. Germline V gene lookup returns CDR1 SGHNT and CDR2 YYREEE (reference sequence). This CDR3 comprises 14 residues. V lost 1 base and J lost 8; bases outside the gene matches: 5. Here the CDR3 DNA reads TGTGCCAGCAGCTTGAAGCAGGGGGGCGAAAAACTGTTTTTT. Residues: CASSLKQGGEKLFF.

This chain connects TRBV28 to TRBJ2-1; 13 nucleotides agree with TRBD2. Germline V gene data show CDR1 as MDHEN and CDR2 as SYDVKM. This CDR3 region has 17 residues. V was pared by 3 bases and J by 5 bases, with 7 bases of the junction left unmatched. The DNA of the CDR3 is TGTGCCAGCAGTTTCACACCCGGGACTAGCGGGGACAATGAGCAGTTCTTC. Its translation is CASSFTPGTSGDNEQFF. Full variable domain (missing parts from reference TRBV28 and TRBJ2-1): DVKVTQSSRYLVKRTGEKVFLECVQDMDHENMFWYRQDPGLGLRLIYFSYDVKMKEKGDIPEGYSVSREKKERFSLILESASTNQTSMYLCASSFTPGTSGDNEQFFGPGTRLTVL.

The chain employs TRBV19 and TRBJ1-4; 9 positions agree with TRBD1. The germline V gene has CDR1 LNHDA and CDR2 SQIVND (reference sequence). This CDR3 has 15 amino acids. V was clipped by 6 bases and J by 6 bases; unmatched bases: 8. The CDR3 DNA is TGTGCCAGTAGGGCGGGGACAGGGTACTATGAAAAACTGTTTTTT. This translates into CASRAGTGYYEKLFF.

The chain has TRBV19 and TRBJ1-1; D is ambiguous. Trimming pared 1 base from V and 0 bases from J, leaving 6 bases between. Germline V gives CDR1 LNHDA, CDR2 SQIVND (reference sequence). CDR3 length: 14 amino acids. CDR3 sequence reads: CASSIGSMNTEAFF. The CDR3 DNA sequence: TGTGCCAGTAGTATAGGGAGTATGAACACTGAAGCTTTCTTT.

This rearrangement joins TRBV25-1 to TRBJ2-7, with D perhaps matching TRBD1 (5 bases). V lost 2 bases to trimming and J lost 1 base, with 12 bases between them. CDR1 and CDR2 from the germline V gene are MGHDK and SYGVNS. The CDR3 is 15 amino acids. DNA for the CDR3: TGTGCCAGCAGTGAAGGCAGGGCAGCATCCTACGAGCAGTACTTC. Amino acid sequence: CASSEGRAASYEQYF.

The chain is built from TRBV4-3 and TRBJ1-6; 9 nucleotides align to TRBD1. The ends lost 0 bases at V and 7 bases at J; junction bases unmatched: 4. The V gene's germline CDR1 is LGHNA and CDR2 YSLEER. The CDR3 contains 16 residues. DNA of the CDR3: TGCGCCAGCAGCCAAGATGTAGGACAGGGGAATTCACCCCTCCACTTT. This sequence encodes CASSQDVGQGNSPLHF.

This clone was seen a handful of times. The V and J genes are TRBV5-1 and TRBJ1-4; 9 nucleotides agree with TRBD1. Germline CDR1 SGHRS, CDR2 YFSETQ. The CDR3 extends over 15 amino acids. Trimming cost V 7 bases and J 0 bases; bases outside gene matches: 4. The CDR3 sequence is CASSGQGSTNEKLFF. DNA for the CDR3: TGCGCCAGCTCCGGACAGGGGTCAACTAATGAAAAACTGTTTTTT.

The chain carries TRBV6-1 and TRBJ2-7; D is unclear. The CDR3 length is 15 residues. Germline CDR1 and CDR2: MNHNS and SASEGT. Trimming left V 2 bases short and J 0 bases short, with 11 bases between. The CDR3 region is CASSETGQSSYEQYF. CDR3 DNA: TGTGCCAGCAGTGAAACTGGGCAGAGCTCCTACGAGCAGTACTTC.